These 5 T cell receptor beta chains share one sample of origin, sequenced in a study of shared clonotypes between healthy human individuals (dated by TCRdb to 2020 to 2021). The library was produced with the immunoSEQ multiplex PCR assay. Not all clones reach the TCRdb copy of this immuneACCESS table, which keeps in-frame sequences only. Checked studies attribute under half of the gap to unresolved V genes and leave the rest unexplained. This sample is represented by fewer than 600,000 clones; roughly four fifths of them were singletons. The ten largest clones take up around 13% of the sample. Sequencing used PBMCs. These TCRs come from a woman in her thirties or forties in good health. Some clones in this sample may be carry-over from other donors' samples.

The CDR3 coding sequence is TGTGCCAGCACCCTTTCGGCGGGAGGGGCATACTTC. This encodes CASTLSAGGAYF. This chain uses TRBV2 with TRBJ2-7; 9 bases match TRBD2. This CDR3 comprises 12 residues. Germline lookup yields CDR1 SNHLY and CDR2 FYNNEI. Trimming cost V 7 bases and J 13 bases; bases outside gene matches: 11.

The V call is TRBV11-2, the J call TRBJ2-5; no definite D call. This CDR3 has 14 residues. The V end was cut by 0 bases, the J end by 4 bases, with 9 bases between. Germline loops: CDR1 SGHAT, CDR2 FQNNGV. CDR3 nucleotide sequence: TGTGCCAGCAGCTTAGATTCCTGGGGAGAGACCCAGTACTTC. Protein sequence: CASSLDSWGETQYF.

The chain carries TRBV29-1 and TRBJ2-1, with D possibly matching TRBD2 (6 bases). The CDR3 totals 15 residues. From germline, CDR1 is SQVTM and CDR2 ANQGSEA. V gave up 5 bases and J gave up 8 bases, with 22 bases separating them. CDR3 amino acids: CSVFPKGGLSDEQFF. CDR3 bases: TGCAGCGTTTTCCCCAAGGGAGGCCTCTCGGATGAGCAGTTCTTC.

This clone was seen only once. It is likely a read error: a sequence one base away is far more abundant. Other DNA variants within this sample encode the same CDR3. The V and J genes are TRBV28 and TRBJ1-5; no firm D call. The CDR3 consists of 17 residues. The germline V and J ends were trimmed by 3 bases and 1 base, with 16 bases remaining between them. Germline V gene lookup returns CDR1 MDHEN and CDR2 SYDVKM. CDR3 loop: CASSFSIQQHSNQPQHF. The CDR3 bases are TGTGCCAGCAGTTTTTCTATTCAGCAGCACAGCAATCAGCCCCAGCATTTT.

The chain joins TRBV6-5 to TRBJ2-7; TRBD1 is a possible D gene (5 bases). The germline V gene has CDR1 MNHEY and CDR2 SVGAGI. Trimming pared 6 bases from V and 2 bases from J, leaving 8 bases between. There are 12 residues in the CDR3. The CDR3 nucleotides read TGTGCCAGCAGGTCAGGGACCTACGAGCAGTACTTC. Translating it yields CASRSGTYEQYF.